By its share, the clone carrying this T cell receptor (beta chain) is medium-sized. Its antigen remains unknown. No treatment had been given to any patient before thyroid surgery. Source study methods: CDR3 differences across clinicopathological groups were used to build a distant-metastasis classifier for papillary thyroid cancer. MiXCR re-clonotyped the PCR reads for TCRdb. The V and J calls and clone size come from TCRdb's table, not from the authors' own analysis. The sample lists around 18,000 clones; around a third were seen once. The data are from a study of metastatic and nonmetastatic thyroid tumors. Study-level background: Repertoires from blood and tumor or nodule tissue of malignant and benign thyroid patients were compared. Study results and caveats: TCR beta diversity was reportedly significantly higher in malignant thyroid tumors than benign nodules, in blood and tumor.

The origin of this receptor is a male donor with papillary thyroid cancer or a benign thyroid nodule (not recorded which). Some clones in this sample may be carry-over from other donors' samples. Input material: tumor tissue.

The CDR3 nucleotides read TGCAGTGCTAGAGAGATTCGCCTAGCGGGAGGACGGGAGACCCAGTACTTC. This sequence encodes CSAREIRLAGGRETQYF. The rearrangement joins TRBV20-1 to TRBJ2-5; TRBD2 matches at 11 bases. This CDR3 has 17 amino acids. Germline V lookup: CDR1 DFQATT, CDR2 SNEGSKA (reference sequence). V lost 0 bases, J lost 5 bases, and 11 bases stayed unmatched.